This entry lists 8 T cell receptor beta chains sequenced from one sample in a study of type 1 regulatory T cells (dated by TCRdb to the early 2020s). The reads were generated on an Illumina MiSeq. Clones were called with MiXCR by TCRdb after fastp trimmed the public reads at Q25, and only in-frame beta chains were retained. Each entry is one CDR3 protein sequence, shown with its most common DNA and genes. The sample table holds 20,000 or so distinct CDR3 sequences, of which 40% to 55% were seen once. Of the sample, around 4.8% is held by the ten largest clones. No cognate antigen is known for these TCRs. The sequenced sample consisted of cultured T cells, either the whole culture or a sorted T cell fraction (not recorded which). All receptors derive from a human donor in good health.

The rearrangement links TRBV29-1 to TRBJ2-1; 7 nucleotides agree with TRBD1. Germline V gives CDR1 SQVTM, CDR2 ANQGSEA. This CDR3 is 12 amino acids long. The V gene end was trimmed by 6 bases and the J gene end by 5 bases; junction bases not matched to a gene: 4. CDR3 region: CSVHRGDNEQFF. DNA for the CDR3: TGCAGCGTACACAGGGGCGACAATGAGCAGTTCTTC.

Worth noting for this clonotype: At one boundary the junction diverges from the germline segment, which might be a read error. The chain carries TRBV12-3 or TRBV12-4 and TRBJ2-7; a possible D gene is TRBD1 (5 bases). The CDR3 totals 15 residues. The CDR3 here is CASSLGVRMTYEQYF. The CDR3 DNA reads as TGTGCCAGCAGCTTAGGGGTACGGATGACCTACGAGCAGTACTTC.

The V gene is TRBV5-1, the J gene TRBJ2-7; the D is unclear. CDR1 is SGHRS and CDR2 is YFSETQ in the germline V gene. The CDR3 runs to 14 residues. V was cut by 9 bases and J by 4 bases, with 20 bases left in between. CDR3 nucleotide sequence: TGCGCCACAGATCGCTGGTTAGGGAATTACGAGCAGTACTTC. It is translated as CATDRWLGNYEQYF. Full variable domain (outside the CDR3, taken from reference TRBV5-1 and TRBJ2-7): KAGVTQTPRYLIKTRGQQVTLSCSPISGHRSVSWYQQTPGQGLQFLFEYFSETQRNKGNFPGRFSGRQFSNSRSEMNVSTLELGDSALYLCATDRWLGNYEQYFGPGTRLTVT.

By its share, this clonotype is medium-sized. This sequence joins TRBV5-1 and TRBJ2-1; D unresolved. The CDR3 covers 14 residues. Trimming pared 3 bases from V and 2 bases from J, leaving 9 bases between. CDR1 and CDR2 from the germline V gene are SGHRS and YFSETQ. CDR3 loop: CASSSRAPYNEQFF. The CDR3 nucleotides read TGCGCCAGCAGCTCCCGGGCGCCCTACAATGAGCAGTTCTTC.

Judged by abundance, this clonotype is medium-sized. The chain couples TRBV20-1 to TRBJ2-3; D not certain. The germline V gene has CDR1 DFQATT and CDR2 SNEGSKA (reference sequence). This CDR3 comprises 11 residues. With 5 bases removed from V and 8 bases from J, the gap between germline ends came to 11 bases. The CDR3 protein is CSAPAVGTQYF. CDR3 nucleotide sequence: TGCAGTGCTCCCGCAGTGGGTACGCAGTATTTT.

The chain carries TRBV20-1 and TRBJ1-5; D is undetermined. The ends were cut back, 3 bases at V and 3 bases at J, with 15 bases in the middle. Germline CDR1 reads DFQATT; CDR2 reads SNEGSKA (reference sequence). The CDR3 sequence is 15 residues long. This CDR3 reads CSASNNPRTNQPQHF. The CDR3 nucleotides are TGCAGTGCTAGCAATAACCCCAGGACCAATCAGCCCCAGCATTTT.

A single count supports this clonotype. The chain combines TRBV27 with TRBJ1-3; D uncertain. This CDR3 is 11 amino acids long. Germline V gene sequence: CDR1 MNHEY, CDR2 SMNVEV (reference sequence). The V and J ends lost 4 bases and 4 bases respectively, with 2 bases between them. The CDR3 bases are TGTGCCAGCAGTTGGGGAAACACCATATATTTT. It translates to CASSWGNTIYF.

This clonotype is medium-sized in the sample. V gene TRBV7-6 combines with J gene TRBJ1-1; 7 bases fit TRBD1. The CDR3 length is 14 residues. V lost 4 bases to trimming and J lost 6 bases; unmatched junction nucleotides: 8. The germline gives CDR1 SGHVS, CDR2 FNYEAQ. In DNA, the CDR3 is TGTGCCAGCAGCTCAGGGGGTAGGGACGCTGAAGCTTTCTTT. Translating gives CASSSGGRDAEAFF.